One sample yielded the 20 T cell receptor beta chains listed below, sequenced in a study of graft-versus-host responses after intestinal transplantation. The antigens of these receptors remain unknown. Sequencing was performed with immunoSEQ multiplex PCR; in TCRdb, only in-frame clones are kept and a portion is missing. Of about 90,000 clones in the sample, 90% to 95% were seen once. The material sequenced was unstimulated CD8+ T cells sorted from spleen or lymph node cells, taken before intestinal transplant. The receptor set was obtained from a human donor who received an intestinal transplant.

This clone came up a few times. The V gene is TRBV4-3, the J gene TRBJ1-4; D ambiguous. Between the trimmed V and J ends, which lost 3 bases and 0 bases, there was a span of 8 bases. CDR1 LGHNA and CDR2 YSLEER come from the germline V gene. The CDR3 totals 15 residues. The CDR3 DNA sequence: TGCGCCAGCAGCCAGAGACACCCAACTAATGAAAAACTGTTTTTT. Protein: CASSQRHPTNEKLFF.

The CDR3 DNA follows: TGTGCCAGCCAGGACCAGGGGGCTGAGAGGTACTTC. As protein: CASQDQGAERYF. The V gene is TRBV7-6, the J gene TRBJ2-7; 8 nucleotides match TRBD1. Germline trimming cut 8 bases from V and 12 bases from J; bases unmatched to any gene: 12. CDR3 length: 12 residues. The germline V gene encodes CDR1 SGHVS and CDR2 FNYEAQ.

The chain joins TRBV5-1 to TRBJ1-4, with D unresolved. Germline V lookup: CDR1 SGHRS, CDR2 YFSETQ. The CDR3 is 16 residues long. Between the trimmed V and J ends, which lost 0 bases and 8 bases, there was a span of 17 bases. The CDR3 sequence is CASSLALREAGEKLFF. The CDR3 coding sequence is TGCGCCAGCAGCTTGGCCCTTAGGGAGGCGGGAGAAAAACTGTTTTTT.

The V gene is TRBV5-4, the J gene TRBJ2-3, with 10 positions matching TRBD2. Trimming took 8 bases from V and 3 from J; bases not matched to a gene: 0. Per germline, CDR1 SGHNT and CDR2 YYREEE (reference sequence). This CDR3 region has 12 residues. The CDR3 reads CASSGRTDTQYF. The CDR3 DNA is TGTGCCAGTAGCGGGAGGACAGATACGCAGTATTTT.

This chain connects TRBV10-2 to TRBJ2-7; tentative D call: TRBD2 (6 bases). The CDR3 spans 14 residues. From germline, CDR1 is WSHSY and CDR2 SAAADI. The ends were cut back, 6 bases at V and 4 bases at J, with 16 bases in the middle. The CDR3 loop is CASRGDFDTYEQYF. CDR3 nucleotide sequence: TGCGCCAGCAGAGGGGACTTTGACACTTACGAGCAGTACTTC.

The chain couples TRBV19 to TRBJ2-3; D possibly corresponds to TRBD2 (5 bases). Germline CDR1 and CDR2: LNHDA and SQIVND (reference sequence). Trimming took 2 bases from V and 2 from J, leaving 11 bases between them. This CDR3 contains 15 residues. For the CDR3, the DNA is TGTGCCAGTAGTATATCTAGCAGCTCCACAGATACGCAGTATTTT. Encoded protein: CASSISSSSTDTQYF.

V and J are TRBV13 and TRBJ2-3, with 8 bases matching TRBD1. This CDR3 has 15 residues. The V segment lost 4 bases and the J segment 0 bases; nucleotides outside the gene matches: 3. In germline, CDR1 is PRHDT, CDR2 FYEKMQ (reference sequence). CDR3 residues: CASSSWDRSTDTQYF. The CDR3 DNA is TGTGCCAGCAGCTCATGGGACAGGAGCACAGATACGCAGTATTTT.

V gene TRBV27 combines with J gene TRBJ2-1; 7 bases are shared with TRBD1. The ends lost 5 bases at V and 8 bases at J; junction bases unmatched: 9. The CDR3 is 14 residues long. Germline V gene data show CDR1 as MNHEY and CDR2 as SMNVEV (reference sequence). CDR3 protein: CASSPRQGNHEQFF. As DNA, the CDR3 is TGTGCCAGCAGTCCTCGACAGGGTAACCATGAGCAGTTCTTC.

The chain uses TRBV11-2 and TRBJ2-7, with a tentative D call TRBD1 (6 bases). The CDR3 has 14 amino acids. The V end lost 1 base, the J end lost 3 bases, and 10 bases lay between the germline ends. Germline CDR1 and CDR2: SGHAT and FQNNGV. As DNA, the CDR3 is TGTGCCAGCAGCTTAGGCAGGGGACACTACGAGCAGTACTTC. Its translation is CASSLGRGHYEQYF.

The rearrangement joins TRBV4-1 to TRBJ2-7; D perhaps matches TRBD1 (6 bases). Trimming removed 5 bases from V and 3 bases from J, with 17 bases in between. Germline loops: CDR1 MGHRA, CDR2 YSYEKL. The CDR3 contains 15 residues. The CDR3 DNA reads as TGCGCCAGCAGCTTAACATCCGGGACAATCTACGAGCAGTACTTC. Its protein product is CASSLTSGTIYEQYF.

CDR3 DNA sequence: TGCGCCAGCAGCTATCAGAGTACAGCGGGCCGGTATCATGAGCAGTTCTTC. Its protein product is CASSYQSTAGRYHEQFF. The chain links TRBV4-1 to TRBJ2-1; D perhaps matches TRBD2 (6 bases). The V gene's germline CDR1 is MGHRA and CDR2 YSYEKL. The CDR3 runs to 17 residues. The V gene lost 5 bases and the J gene lost 8 bases, with 25 bases spanning the gap.

This sequence joins TRBV9 and TRBJ2-7; tentative D call: TRBD1 (7 bases). Deletions cut 3 bases from V and 1 base from J, with 14 bases between. CDR3 length equals 15 residues. Germline V gene data show CDR1 as SGDLS and CDR2 as YYNGEE. The CDR3 nucleotides are TGTGCCAGCAGCGGGGGCAGGGGGAGGTCCTACGAGCAGTACTTC. This translates into CASSGGRGRSYEQYF.

This clone was observed a few times. V gene TRBV4-1 combines with J gene TRBJ2-7; the match to TRBD2 covers 7 bases. The CDR3 sequence is 15 residues long. The V and J ends lost 3 bases and 2 bases, in that order; junction bases with no gene match: 7. In germline, CDR1 is MGHRA, CDR2 YSYEKL. The CDR3 sequence is CASSQAGDLPYEQYF. CDR3 sequence (DNA): TGCGCCAGCAGCCAGGCGGGGGACCTACCCTACGAGCAGTACTTC.

The chain couples TRBV19 to TRBJ1-1; D call uncertain. The germline V and J ends were trimmed by 1 base and 1 base, with 10 bases remaining between them. There are 15 residues in the CDR3. In germline, CDR1 is LNHDA, CDR2 SQIVND (reference sequence). For the CDR3, the DNA is TGTGCCAGTAGTATAGGAGAGGGTACGAACACTGAAGCTTTCTTT. It is translated as CASSIGEGTNTEAFF.

The chain combines TRBV11-2 with TRBJ2-7; D perhaps matches TRBD2 (6 bases). Trimming shortened V by 3 bases and J by 3 bases, and 15 bases separated the two germline ends. CDR1 is SGHAT, CDR2 FQNNGV, per germline. CDR3 length equals 15 residues. Written as DNA, the CDR3 is TGTGCCAGCAGCTTTGACCGGACTATTGGCTACGAGCAGTACTTC. Translating gives CASSFDRTIGYEQYF.

The chain couples TRBV9 to TRBJ2-1; 8 positions match TRBD1. This CDR3 region has 13 residues. V shed 5 bases, J shed 6 bases, and the junction held 4 bases outside the gene matches. CDR1 is SGDLS and CDR2 is YYNGEE in the germline V gene. In DNA, the CDR3 is TGTGCCAGCAGTCTGGACAGGGCCAATGAGCAGTTCTTC. Translation: CASSLDRANEQFF.

V usage is TRBV5-6 and J usage is TRBJ2-7; 11 bases line up with TRBD2. The V segment lost 3 bases and the J segment 6 bases; nucleotides outside the gene matches: 8. This CDR3 region has 15 residues. Germline V gives CDR1 SGHDT, CDR2 YYEEEE. CDR3: CASSSPTSGGPEQYF. CDR3 nucleotide sequence: TGTGCCAGCAGCTCCCCAACTAGCGGGGGCCCCGAGCAGTACTTC.

CDR3 in DNA: TGCGCCAGCAGTGTGTCTAGCGGGGGCTACAATGAGCAGTTCTTC. It codes for CASSVSSGGYNEQFF. V is TRBV10-1 and J is TRBJ2-1; 10 bases match TRBD2. This CDR3 region has 15 residues. Looked up from germline, CDR1 is WNHNN and CDR2 is SYGVQD (reference sequence). Unmatched junction bases numbered 3, after V lost 4 bases and J lost 3 bases.

The rearrangement uses TRBV7-6 and TRBJ2-3; 10 bases map to TRBD2. Germline loops: CDR1 SGHVS, CDR2 FNYEAQ. The CDR3 has 17 amino acids. V dropped 6 bases and J dropped 2; count of bases not matched to a gene: 11. CDR3 sequence (DNA): TGTGCCAGCAGTCCAGGACTAGCGGAAAACCTCACAGATACGCAGTATTTT. Its protein is CASSPGLAENLTDTQYF.

This chain connects TRBV19 to TRBJ2-7, with TRBD1 identical over 7 bases. Germline assignment: CDR1 LNHDA and CDR2 SQIVND (reference sequence). The trim removed 6 bases at V and 2 bases at J, leaving 10 bases unmatched. The CDR3 sequence is 15 residues long. The CDR3 protein is CASSYRGETTYEQYF. The DNA for the CDR3 is TGTGCCAGTAGCTACAGGGGCGAAACCACCTACGAGCAGTACTTC. Complete variable domain (other parts from reference TRBV19 and TRBJ2-7): DGGITQSPKYLFRKEGQNVTLSCEQNLNHDAMYWYRQDPGQGLRLIYYSQIVNDFQKGDIAEGYSVSREKKESFPLTVTSAQKNPTAFYLCASSYRGETTYEQYFGPGTRLTVT.